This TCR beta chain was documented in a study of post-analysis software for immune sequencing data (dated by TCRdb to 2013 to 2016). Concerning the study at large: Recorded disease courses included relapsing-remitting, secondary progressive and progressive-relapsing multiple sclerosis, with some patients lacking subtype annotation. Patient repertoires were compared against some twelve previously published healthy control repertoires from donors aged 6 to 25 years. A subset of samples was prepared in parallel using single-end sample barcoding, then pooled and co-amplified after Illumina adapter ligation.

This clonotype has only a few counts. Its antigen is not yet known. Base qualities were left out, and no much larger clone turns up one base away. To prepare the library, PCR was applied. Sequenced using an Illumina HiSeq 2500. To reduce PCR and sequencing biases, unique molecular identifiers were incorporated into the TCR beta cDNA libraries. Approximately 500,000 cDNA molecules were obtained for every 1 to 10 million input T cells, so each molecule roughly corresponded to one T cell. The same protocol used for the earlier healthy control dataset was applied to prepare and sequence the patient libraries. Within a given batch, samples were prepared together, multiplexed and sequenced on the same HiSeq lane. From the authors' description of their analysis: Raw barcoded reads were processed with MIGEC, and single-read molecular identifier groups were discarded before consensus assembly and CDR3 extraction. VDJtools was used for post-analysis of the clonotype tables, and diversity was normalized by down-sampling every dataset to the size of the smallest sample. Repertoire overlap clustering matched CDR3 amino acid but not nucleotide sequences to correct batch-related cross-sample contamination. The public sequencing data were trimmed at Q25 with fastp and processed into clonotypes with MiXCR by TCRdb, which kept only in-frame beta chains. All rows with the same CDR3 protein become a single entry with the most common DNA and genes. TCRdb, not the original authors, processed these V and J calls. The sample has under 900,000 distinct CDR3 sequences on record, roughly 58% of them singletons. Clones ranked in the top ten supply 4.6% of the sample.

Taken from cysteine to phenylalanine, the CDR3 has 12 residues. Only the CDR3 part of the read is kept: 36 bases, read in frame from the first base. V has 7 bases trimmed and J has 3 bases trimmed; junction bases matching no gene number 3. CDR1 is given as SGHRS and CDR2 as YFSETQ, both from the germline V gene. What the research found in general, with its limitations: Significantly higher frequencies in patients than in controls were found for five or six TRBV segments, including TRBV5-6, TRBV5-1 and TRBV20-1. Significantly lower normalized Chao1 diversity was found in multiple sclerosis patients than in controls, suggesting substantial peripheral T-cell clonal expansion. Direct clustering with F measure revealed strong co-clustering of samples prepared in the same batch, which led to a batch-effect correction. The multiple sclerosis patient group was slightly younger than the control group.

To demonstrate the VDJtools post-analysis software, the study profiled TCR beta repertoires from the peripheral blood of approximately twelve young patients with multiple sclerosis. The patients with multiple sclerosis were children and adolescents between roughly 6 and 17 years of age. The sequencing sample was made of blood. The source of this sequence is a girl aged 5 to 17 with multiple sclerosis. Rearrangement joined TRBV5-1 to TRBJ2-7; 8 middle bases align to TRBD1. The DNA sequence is TGCGCCAGCGGACAGGGATTCTACGAGCAGTACTTC. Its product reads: CASGQGFYEQYF. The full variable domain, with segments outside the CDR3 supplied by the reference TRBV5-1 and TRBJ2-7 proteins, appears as KAGVTQTPRYLIKTRGQQVTLSCSPISGHRSVSWYQQTPGQGLQFLFEYFSETQRNKGNFPGRFSGRQFSNSRSEMNVSTLELGDSALYLCASGQGFYEQYFGPGTRLTVT.